The sequence of this TCR beta chain was determined in a study of blood T cell repertoires in COVID-19. About the study: Acute and convalescent COVID-19 samples came from the United States, Italy and Spain. Sample material is recorded as cDNA or gDNA derived from T cells, B-cell-depleted T cells, or PBMCs.

The CDR3 loop spans 11 amino acids. CDR1 and CDR2 (germline): MNHNS, SASEGT. V lost 1 base, J lost 11 bases, and 9 bases lay in between. How the authors handled the data: Amplification from reference gene primers served as the basis for estimated nucleated cell counts. Using immunoSEQ multiplex PCR, the repertoire was profiled, and TCRdb retains in-frame clones only, with some absent. That table is the source of V, J and clone size, and D and trimming were worked out from the DNA. The profile covers over 600,000 clones, with about 90% appearing a single time and 0.2% to 0.3% taken by the ten largest.

The rearrangement joins TRBV6-1 to TRBJ2-7, with D perhaps TRBD2 (5 bases). The TCR was taken from a woman younger than 30 with acute or convalescent COVID-19. Sequencing was carried out using peripheral blood. The CDR3 DNA reads as TGTGCCAGCAGTGAAGGGGCACTAGAGTACTTC. Amino acids: CASSEGALEYF.